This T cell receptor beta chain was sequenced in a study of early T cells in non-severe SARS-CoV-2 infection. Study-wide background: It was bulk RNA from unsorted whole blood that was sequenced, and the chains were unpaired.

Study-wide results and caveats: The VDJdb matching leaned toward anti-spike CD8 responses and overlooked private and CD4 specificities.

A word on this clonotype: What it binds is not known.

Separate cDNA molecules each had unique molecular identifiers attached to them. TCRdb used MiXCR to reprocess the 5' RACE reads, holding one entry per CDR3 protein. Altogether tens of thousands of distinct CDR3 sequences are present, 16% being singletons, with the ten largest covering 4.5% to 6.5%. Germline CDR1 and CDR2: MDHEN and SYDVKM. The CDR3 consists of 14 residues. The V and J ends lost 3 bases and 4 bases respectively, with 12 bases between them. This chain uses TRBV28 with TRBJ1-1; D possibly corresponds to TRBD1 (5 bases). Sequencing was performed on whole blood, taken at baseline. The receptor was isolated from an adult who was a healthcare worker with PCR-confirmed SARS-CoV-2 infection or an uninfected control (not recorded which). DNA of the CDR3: TGTGCCAGCAGTTTTGATGGGGGGAGCACTGAAGCTTTCTTT. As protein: CASSFDGGSTEAFF.